This T cell receptor (beta chain) was profiled in a study of shared clonotypes between healthy human individuals. Study results and limitations: Apart from blood, nothing was sampled; tissue repertoires likely differ. Generation probability values for non-shared clonotypes were lower than those for clonotypes shared by all four donors. Sequencing of the sorted subsets was shown by rarefaction to be incomplete despite large depth.

V lost 0 bases, J lost 5 bases, and 11 bases lay in between. The CDR3 totals 14 residues. The germline V gene encodes CDR1 SGDLS and CDR2 YYNGEE. About this clone: Its cognate antigen is unknown.

Genomic DNA per cell subset filled all wells of several immunoSEQ plates. Sequencing was performed with immunoSEQ multiplex PCR; in TCRdb, only in-frame clones are kept and a portion is missing. The table includes 550,000 to 650,000 clones, approximately 96% detected once. Naive CD8 cells lacked CD45RO and underwent positive selection for CCR7, leaving out terminally differentiated effector memory CD45RA+ cells. This TCR derives from a woman aged 25 to 39 in good health. Material: naive CD8+ T cells sorted from blood. The V and J genes are TRBV9 and TRBJ2-5; D gene ambiguous. The CDR3 is CASSVGPPEETQYF. The DNA of the CDR3 is TGTGCCAGCAGCGTAGGTCCCCCTGAGGAGACCCAGTACTTC.